The T cell receptor (beta chain) under discussion was sequenced for a study of regulatory T cells in long-lasting Graves disease. The CDR3 is 15 residues long. Germline CDR1 KGHSH, CDR2 LQKENI. The V and J ends lost 2 bases and 3 bases respectively, with 13 bases between them. Construction of the TCR beta libraries employed iRepertoire HTBI primers in conjunction with Arm-PCR of CDR3 regions. From the multiplex PCR reads, TCRdb called clonotypes with MiXCR, one entry per CDR3 protein. The data show a few hundred thousand distinct CDR3 sequences, under 20% seen once. Concerning this clonotype: Its antigen is still unknown.

Time point here: newly diagnosed GD, antithyroid drugs for less than 3 months. The authors made the TCR library using RNA they extracted from PBMCs. Study results and limitations: When disease was persistent, TRBV28, TRBJ1-2 and TRBJ2-5 were the favored segments.

The same data also went into a second study, on T cells in Graves' hyperthyroidism and ophthalmopathy.

The TCR comes from a woman aged 18-29 years with Graves disease. V gene TRBV18 combines with J gene TRBJ1-1, with a tentative D call TRBD1 (6 bases). Source: peripheral blood mononuclear cells (PBMCs), taken at new diagnosis, from a patient treated with antithyroid drugs. The CDR3, as DNA: TGTGCCAGCTCACCAAAAAGACAGGAGGACACTGAAGCTTTCTTT. This codes for CASSPKRQEDTEAFF.